These T cell receptor beta chains were read from a single sample in a study of cytomegalovirus exposure and HLA in healthy donors. Here immunoSEQ multiplex PCR was the method, and the copy in TCRdb shows in-frame clones only, minus some. This table holds more than 20,000 clones, about 97% found once. Sequenced input: PBMCs. Receptors were obtained from a man aged 30-40 years in good health and CMV-seropositive. CDR3s include the opening cysteine and the closing phenylalanine or tryptophan. The D gene is left open where the match is weak. Expanded clones are given a class, and other clones once, few, many or no size at all.

.,TRBV2,.,TRBJ2-7,TGTGCCGTAAAGACAGGTTCCGGGGCCTACGAGCAGTACTTC,CAVKTGSGAYEQYF
TRBD2,TRBV2,once,TRBJ2-2,TGTGCCAGCACCGGACTAGCTTTGCCCGGGGAGCTGTTTTTT,CASTGLALPGELFF
TRBD2,TRBV5-1,.,TRBJ2-2,TGCGCCAGCAGGCGAACCGGGACTAGCGACTTCGGGGAGCTGTTTTTT,CASRRTGTSDFGELFF
TRBD2,TRBV5-1,.,TRBJ2-1,TGCGCCAGCAGCCCGACTAGCGGGATCGAGCAGTTCTTC,CASSPTSGIEQFF
TRBD1,TRBV2,.,TRBJ2-6,TGTGCCAGCAGTTTGACAGGGGGTAGCTCTGGGGCCAACGTCCTGACTTTC,CASSLTGGSSGANVLTF
.,TRBV5-1,.,TRBJ2-7,TGCGCCAGCAGCTTGATCTACAGGGACGACGAGCAGTACTTC,CASSLIYRDDEQYF
TRBD1,TRBV27,.,TRBJ1-2,TGTGCCAGCAGTCAAATGACAGGGGGCAAAGGCTATGGCTACACCTTC,CASSQMTGGKGYGYTF
.,TRBV5-1,.,TRBJ1-1,TGCGCCAGCAGCGGAGGACCCGCTACTGAAGCTTTCTTT,CASSGGPATEAFF
TRBD2,TRBV28,.,TRBJ2-7,TGTGCCAGTCGACCTGAGGGAGCGGGAAATCGCTACGAGCAGTACTTC,CASRPEGAGNRYEQYF
TRBD1,TRBV18,.,TRBJ1-2,TGTGCCAGCTCACCGGGGACAGGCAGGAGTGGCTACACCTTC,CASSPGTGRSGYTF
.,TRBV18,.,TRBJ2-3,TGTGCCAGCTCACGAACACAACTTGGGAGGAACACAGATACGCAGTATTTT,CASSRTQLGRNTDTQYF
TRBD1,TRBV7-2,.,TRBJ1-2,TGTGCCAGCCAAGGGGGGCGCGCACAGGGGGGCTACACCTTC,CASQGGRAQGGYTF